In its sample, the clone carrying this T cell receptor beta chain was seen many times. What it binds is unknown. The data are from a study of T cell repertoires in cytomegalovirus infection. Across the study: HLA-B-restricted CMV epitopes that are well studied, plus recently identified HLA-C-restricted ones, were used by the study. TCR beta signatures that were public indicated CMV infection and matching HLA type. Broader study findings: What dominated the ex vivo response were HLA-C-restricted CMV-specific TCR beta clonotypes. Carriers of CMV and the relevant HLA type were discriminated by public TCR beta frequency.

TCRdb fed the reads into MiXCR, producing one record per CDR3 protein. The top ten clones hold roughly 12% of a sample with some 900,000 distinct CDR3 sequences, about 31% of them seen once. Germline CDR1 reads SGHTA; CDR2 reads FQGNSA. This CDR3 spans 18 amino acids. V shed 5 bases and J 0 bases; nucleotides not matched to a gene: 12. This chain joins TRBV7-2 and TRBJ1-5, with TRBD1 matching over 8 bases. Here the sequenced sample was cultured CD8+ T cells from PBMCs, taken from culture after CMV antigen stimulation. The source is a human donor in good health (CMV status not recorded). Some clones in this sample may be carry-over from other donors' samples. The CDR3 coding sequence is TGTGCCAGCAGCCCGGAACTAGGGACAGGCTATAGCAATCAGCCCCAGCATTTT. As protein: CASSPELGTGYSNQPQHF.